The T cell receptor beta chain described here comes from a study of shared clonotypes between healthy human individuals. About the research overall: Donor composition was two women and a few men, aged 18 to 49. General study findings and limits: The researchers took only blood, and tissue repertoires probably look different. Sequencing depth was a factor that was expected to affect clonotype sharing among donors.

About this clone itself: Its antigen is undetermined.

The CDR3 spans 13 residues. V lost 0 bases and J 5 bases, leaving 6 bases between the germline ends. Germline CDR1 and CDR2: SGHKS and YYEKEE (reference sequence). The deep-level immunoSEQ assay was used. Profiled with immunoSEQ multiplex PCR; TCRdb holds only in-frame clones, not every one. The sample consists of fewer than 600,000 clones, around 78% of them appearing once. The chain employs TRBV5-5 and TRBJ1-5; D remains ambiguous. This TCR came from a middle-aged woman in good health. Some clones in this sample may be carry-over from other donors' samples. The material sequenced was PBMCs. The DNA of the CDR3 is TGTGCCAGCAGCTTGGGGATGGATCAGCCCCAGCATTTT. Translation: CASSLGMDQPQHF.